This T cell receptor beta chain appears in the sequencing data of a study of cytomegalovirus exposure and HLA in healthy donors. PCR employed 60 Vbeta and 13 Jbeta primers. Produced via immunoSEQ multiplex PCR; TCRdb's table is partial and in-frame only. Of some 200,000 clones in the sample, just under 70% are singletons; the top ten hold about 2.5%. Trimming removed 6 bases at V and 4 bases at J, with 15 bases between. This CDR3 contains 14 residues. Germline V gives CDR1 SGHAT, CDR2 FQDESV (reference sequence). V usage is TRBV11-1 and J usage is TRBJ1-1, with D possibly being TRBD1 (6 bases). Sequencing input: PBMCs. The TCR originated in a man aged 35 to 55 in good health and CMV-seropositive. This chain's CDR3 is CASSPQGGGTEAFF. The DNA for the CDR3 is TGTGCCAGCAGTCCACAGGGAGGGGGCACTGAAGCTTTCTTT.